Below, 27 T cell receptor beta chains from the same sample are listed, as sequenced in a study of cytomegalovirus exposure and HLA in healthy donors (dated by TCRdb to about 2017). Library preparation was by the immunoSEQ multiplex PCR assay. For the multiplex PCR, a mixture combining 60 forward primers for TCR Vbeta segments and 13 reverse primers for TCR Jbeta segments was used. TCRdb stores this immuneACCESS table with in-frame sequences only. Part of the clones is absent; in the studies checked, under half of the shortfall reflects unresolved V genes, and no reason is known for the rest. Here the sample has approximately 170,000 clones; roughly 79% occur a single time. The ten largest account for 2% to 2.5% of the sample. Sequenced input: PBMCs. The receptors come from a woman in her thirties in good health and CMV-seropositive.

The genes are TRBV9 and TRBJ1-1, with 7 bases aligning to TRBD1. Trimming took 0 bases from V and 4 from J; bases not matched to a gene: 12. The CDR3 runs to 17 residues. CDR1 is SGDLS and CDR2 is YYNGEE in the germline V gene. The CDR3 is CASSVESRTGSSTEAFF. The CDR3 DNA is TGTGCCAGCAGCGTAGAATCCCGGACAGGATCATCCACTGAAGCTTTCTTT.

This clone turned up a few times. The chain couples TRBV28 to TRBJ1-2, with TRBD1 identical over 9 bases. The germline CDR1 and CDR2 sequences are MDHEN and SYDVKM. This CDR3 has 14 residues. The ends lost 5 bases at V and 6 bases at J; junction bases unmatched: 7. DNA for the CDR3: TGTGCCAGCAGTATCACAGGGGGCTTGAATGGCTACACCTTC. Translation: CASSITGGLNGYTF.

This clone was seen a single time. The rearrangement joins TRBV19 to TRBJ1-2; D not resolved. Germline CDR1 and CDR2: LNHDA and SQIVND (reference sequence). V was cut by 1 base and J by 0 bases, with 9 bases left in between. The CDR3 has 15 residues. The CDR3 bases are TGTGCCAGTAGTATAGTAACAGCTTCTAACTATGGCTACACCTTC. Translating it yields CASSIVTASNYGYTF.

This clone was counted a few times. The V and J genes are TRBV5-5 and TRBJ2-5; D unresolved. Germline CDR1 SGHKS, CDR2 YYEKEE (reference sequence). The length of the CDR3 is 16 residues. Trimming removed 3 bases at V and 1 base at J, with 16 bases between. CDR3 amino acids: CASSSLSLAGQETQYF. Here the CDR3 DNA reads TGTGCCAGCAGCTCACTATCATTGGCCGGCCAAGAGACCCAGTACTTC.

This clone was seen a few times. The CDR3 DNA reads as TGTGCCAGCAGTGACCAGAGCAATCAGCCCCAGCATTTT. Translating gives CASSDQSNQPQHF. The V gene is TRBV2, the J gene TRBJ1-5; unclear D gene. The CDR3 runs to 13 residues. V was pared by 3 bases and J by 1 base, with 4 bases between. Germline V CDR1 and CDR2: SNHLY, FYNNEI.

The gene calls are TRBV5-4 and TRBJ2-2; the match to TRBD2 covers 11 bases. The CDR3 spans 17 residues. Germline trimming cut 4 bases from V and 1 base from J; bases unmatched to any gene: 6. CDR1 and CDR2 from the germline V gene are SGHNT and YYREEE (reference sequence). The CDR3 DNA reads TGTGCCAGCAGCCTCGGGACTAGCGGATTGAACACCGGGGAGCTGTTTTTT. Amino acids: CASSLGTSGLNTGELFF. Based on the CDR3 plus reference TRBV5-4 and TRBJ2-2, the full variable domain is ETGVTQSPTHLIKTRGQQVTLRCSSQSGHNTVSWYQQALGQGPQFIFQYYREEENGRGNFPPRFSGLQFPNYSSELNVNALELDDSALYLCASSLGTSGLNTGELFFGEGSRLTVL.

This chain connects TRBV5-1 to TRBJ1-1; D is unresolved. Per germline, CDR1 SGHRS and CDR2 YFSETQ. The V end was cut by 0 bases, the J end by 10 bases, with 13 bases between. The CDR3 is made up of 13 amino acids. CDR3 sequence reads: CASSLDFEGVAFF. The CDR3 DNA reads as TGCGCCAGCAGCTTGGACTTCGAGGGAGTAGCTTTCTTT. The full variable domain, rest sourced from reference TRBV5-1 and TRBJ1-1, is KAGVTQTPRYLIKTRGQQVTLSCSPISGHRSVSWYQQTPGQGLQFLFEYFSETQRNKGNFPGRFSGRQFSNSRSEMNVSTLELGDSALYLCASSLDFEGVAFFGQGTRLTVV.

V and J are TRBV6-5 and TRBJ1-5; D might be TRBD1 (6 bases). Germline lookup yields CDR1 MNHEY and CDR2 SVGAGI. CDR3 length: 14 amino acids. V was clipped by 0 bases and J by 9 bases, with 12 bases between them. The CDR3 loop reads CASSYSRGGGPQHF. CDR3 coding DNA: TGTGCCAGCAGTTACTCGAGGGGGGGTGGGCCCCAGCATTTT.

V is TRBV5-1 and J is TRBJ1-4; TRBD1 might be the D (5 bases). V lost 5 bases and J 8 bases, leaving 13 bases between the germline ends. This CDR3 region has 13 residues. CDR1 is SGHRS and CDR2 is YFSETQ in the germline V gene. The chain's CDR3 is CASSRTRGEKLFF. The CDR3 DNA follows: TGCGCCAGCAGTCGCACGCGGGGGGAAAAACTGTTTTTT.

The CDR3: CASSPYSLDTEAFF. CDR3 nucleotide sequence: TGTGCCAGCTCACCATACAGCCTGGACACTGAAGCTTTCTTT. The chain couples TRBV18 to TRBJ1-1; D uncertain. Germline V gene sequence: CDR1 KGHSH, CDR2 LQKENI. The CDR3 spans 14 residues. V lost 2 bases and J 3 bases, leaving 10 bases between the germline ends.

The chain is built from TRBV6-6 and TRBJ2-7, with TRBD1 matching 7 bases. V trimming: 4 bases; J trimming: 5 bases; junction bases outside the gene matches: 8. CDR1 is MNHNY and CDR2 is SVGAGI in the germline V gene (reference sequence). The CDR3 is made up of 14 amino acids. The chain's CDR3 is CASSLDRVRNEQYF. In nucleotides, the CDR3 is TGTGCCAGCAGTTTAGACAGGGTGAGGAACGAGCAGTACTTC.

The chain combines TRBV5-6 with TRBJ2-3, with no clear D. V lost 0 bases and J 7 bases, leaving 9 bases between the germline ends. This CDR3 has 13 residues. CDR1 is SGHDT and CDR2 is YYEEEE in the germline V gene. In nucleotides, the CDR3 is TGTGCCAGCAGCTTGGGTGAAACTAATACGCAGTATTTT. It codes for CASSLGETNTQYF. The complete variable domain, with remaining parts taken from reference TRBV5-6 and TRBJ2-3, reads DAGVTQSPTHLIKTRGQQVTLRCSPKSGHDTVSWYQQALGQGPQFIFQYYEEEERQRGNFPDRFSGHQFPNYSSELNVNALLLGDSALYLCASSLGETNTQYFGPGTRLTVL.

V gene TRBV4-1 combines with J gene TRBJ1-5; a weak D match, TRBD1 (6 bases). The CDR3 runs to 20 residues. Trimming stripped 1 base from V and 2 bases from J, with 24 bases between. Germline V gene lookup returns CDR1 MGHRA and CDR2 YSYEKL. CDR3 protein: CASSQARGGQTRYGNQPQHF. The CDR3, as DNA: TGCGCCAGCAGCCAAGCTCGAGGAGGACAGACTCGTTATGGCAATCAGCCCCAGCATTTT.

This clone was counted once. The V gene is TRBV28, the J gene TRBJ1-2; 7 bases are a match to TRBD1. The CDR3 spans 17 residues. CDR1 is MDHEN and CDR2 is SYDVKM in the germline V gene. V lost 1 base and J lost 1; bases outside the gene matches: 9. CDR3 sequence (DNA): TGTGCCAGCAGTTTATTAGTTGTTGCAGGGGGTAACTATGGCTACACCTTC. This codes for CASSLLVVAGGNYGYTF.

This chain connects TRBV7-8 to TRBJ1-1; 9 nucleotides agree with TRBD1. V dropped 4 bases and J dropped 5; count of bases not matched to a gene: 14. Germline V gene lookup returns CDR1 SGHVS and CDR2 FQNEAQ. The CDR3 extends over 17 amino acids. For the CDR3, the DNA is TGTGCCAGCAGCTACCATTCACTACAGGGGGCAAGAACTGAAGCTTTCTTT. Encoded protein: CASSYHSLQGARTEAFF.

This sequence joins TRBV28 and TRBJ1-2, with D maybe TRBD1 (5 bases). The V gene lost 3 bases and the J gene lost 2 bases, with 7 bases spanning the gap. Germline loops: CDR1 MDHEN, CDR2 SYDVKM. This CDR3 spans 13 amino acids. The CDR3 bases are TGTGCCAGCAGTTTCAGGGCCAACTATGGCTACACCTTC. Encoded protein: CASSFRANYGYTF.

This rearrangement joins TRBV11-2 to TRBJ2-3, with 11 bases fitting TRBD2. The CDR3 is 15 residues long. The V gene end was trimmed by 5 bases and the J gene end by 1 base; junction bases not matched to a gene: 2. The V gene's germline CDR1 is SGHAT and CDR2 FQNNGV. The CDR3 sequence: CASSRGLAGTDTQYF. In nucleotides, the CDR3 is TGTGCCAGCAGCCGGGGACTAGCGGGCACAGATACGCAGTATTTT.

This chain links TRBV18 with TRBJ1-4; 7 nucleotides agree with TRBD1. The junction had 2 bases not matched to a gene; V was cut back by 6 bases and J by 4 bases. This CDR3 region has 13 residues. Per germline, CDR1 KGHSH and CDR2 LQKENI. CDR3 in amino acids: CASSGQLNEKLFF. DNA of the CDR3: TGTGCCAGCTCGGGACAGCTTAATGAAAAACTGTTTTTT.

CDR3 sequence: CASSEHQAYTTEAFF. CDR3 DNA sequence: TGTGCCAGCAGTGAACATCAGGCATATACCACTGAAGCTTTCTTT. The chain employs TRBV6-1 and TRBJ1-1; unclear D gene. The CDR3 totals 15 residues. Germline CDR1 reads MNHNS; CDR2 reads SASEGT. V was shortened by 2 bases and J by 4 bases, with 14 bases between the two germline ends.

This chain links TRBV27 with TRBJ1-2, with 11 bases identical to TRBD1. Germline CDR1 and CDR2: MNHEY and SMNVEV (reference sequence). J lost 5 bases, V lost 2 bases, and 4 bases had no gene match. CDR3 length equals 15 residues. CDR3 nucleotide sequence: TGTGCCAGCAGTTTACGGGGACAGGGGGTTTATGGCTACACCTTC. This codes for CASSLRGQGVYGYTF.

The rearrangement uses TRBV7-2 and TRBJ1-1, with D possibly being TRBD1 (6 bases). CDR1 is SGHTA, CDR2 FQGNSA, per germline. This CDR3 has 16 amino acids. The ends were cut back, 5 bases at V and 7 bases at J, with 23 bases in the middle. In DNA form, the CDR3 reads TGTGCCAGCAGCCCCTCACCCGGGACACCATTTTATGAAGCTTTCTTT. The encoded protein is CASSPSPGTPFYEAFF.

The chain has TRBV6-6 and TRBJ1-1, with TRBD1 identical over 9 bases. V lost 5 bases to trimming and J lost 10 bases; unmatched junction nucleotides: 11. The CDR3 runs 14 residues. Germline V lookup: CDR1 MNHNY, CDR2 SVGAGI (reference sequence). The DNA of the CDR3 is TGTGCCAGCAGTAGGACAGGGGACGGCCGGGGAGCTTTCTTT. This codes for CASSRTGDGRGAFF.

V and J are TRBV7-6 and TRBJ2-3; 11 bases agree with TRBD2. V shed 6 bases, J shed 7 bases, and the junction held 9 bases outside the gene matches. This CDR3 region has 15 residues. Germline loops: CDR1 SGHVS, CDR2 FNYEAQ. CDR3 nucleotide sequence: TGTGCCAGCAGTCCAGCTAGCGGGGGGTTGAATACGCAGTATTTT. It yields the protein CASSPASGGLNTQYF.

This chain links TRBV5-6 with TRBJ2-7; 7 bases are shared with TRBD1. V was clipped by 5 bases and J by 3 bases; unmatched bases: 8. The CDR3 consists of 14 residues. Per the germline V gene, CDR1 is SGHDT and CDR2 is YYEEEE. The CDR3 spells CASRMTGPFYEQYF. The CDR3, as DNA: TGTGCCAGCAGGATGACAGGGCCGTTCTACGAGCAGTACTTC.

The chain carries TRBV5-6 and TRBJ2-7; D unclear. CDR3 length: 13 residues. The germline V gene encodes CDR1 SGHDT and CDR2 YYEEEE. Trimming pared 1 base from V and 3 bases from J, leaving 8 bases between. The CDR3 DNA follows: TGTGCCAGCAGCTTGAGGCGGCGCTACGAGCAGTACTTC. Amino acid sequence: CASSLRRRYEQYF.

The rearrangement joins TRBV30 to TRBJ1-3, with D tentatively TRBD1 (5 bases). The CDR3 contains 14 residues. CDR1 is GTSNPN, CDR2 SVGIG, per germline (reference sequence). V was shortened by 5 bases and J by 0 bases, with 11 bases between the two germline ends. The CDR3 region is CAWGGGSSGNTIYF. The CDR3 region has the DNA TGTGCCTGGGGCGGGGGATCCTCTGGAAACACCATATATTTT.

CDR3 sequence: CASSLSGYEQYF. CDR3 DNA: TGTGCCAGCAGCTTATCAGGATACGAGCAGTACTTC. The chain is built from TRBV7-6 and TRBJ2-5; unclear D gene. Gene TRBJ2-7 matches the end of the DNA better, so the J call may be wrong. CDR1 SGHVS and CDR2 FNYEAQ come from the germline V gene. The CDR3 has 12 residues.